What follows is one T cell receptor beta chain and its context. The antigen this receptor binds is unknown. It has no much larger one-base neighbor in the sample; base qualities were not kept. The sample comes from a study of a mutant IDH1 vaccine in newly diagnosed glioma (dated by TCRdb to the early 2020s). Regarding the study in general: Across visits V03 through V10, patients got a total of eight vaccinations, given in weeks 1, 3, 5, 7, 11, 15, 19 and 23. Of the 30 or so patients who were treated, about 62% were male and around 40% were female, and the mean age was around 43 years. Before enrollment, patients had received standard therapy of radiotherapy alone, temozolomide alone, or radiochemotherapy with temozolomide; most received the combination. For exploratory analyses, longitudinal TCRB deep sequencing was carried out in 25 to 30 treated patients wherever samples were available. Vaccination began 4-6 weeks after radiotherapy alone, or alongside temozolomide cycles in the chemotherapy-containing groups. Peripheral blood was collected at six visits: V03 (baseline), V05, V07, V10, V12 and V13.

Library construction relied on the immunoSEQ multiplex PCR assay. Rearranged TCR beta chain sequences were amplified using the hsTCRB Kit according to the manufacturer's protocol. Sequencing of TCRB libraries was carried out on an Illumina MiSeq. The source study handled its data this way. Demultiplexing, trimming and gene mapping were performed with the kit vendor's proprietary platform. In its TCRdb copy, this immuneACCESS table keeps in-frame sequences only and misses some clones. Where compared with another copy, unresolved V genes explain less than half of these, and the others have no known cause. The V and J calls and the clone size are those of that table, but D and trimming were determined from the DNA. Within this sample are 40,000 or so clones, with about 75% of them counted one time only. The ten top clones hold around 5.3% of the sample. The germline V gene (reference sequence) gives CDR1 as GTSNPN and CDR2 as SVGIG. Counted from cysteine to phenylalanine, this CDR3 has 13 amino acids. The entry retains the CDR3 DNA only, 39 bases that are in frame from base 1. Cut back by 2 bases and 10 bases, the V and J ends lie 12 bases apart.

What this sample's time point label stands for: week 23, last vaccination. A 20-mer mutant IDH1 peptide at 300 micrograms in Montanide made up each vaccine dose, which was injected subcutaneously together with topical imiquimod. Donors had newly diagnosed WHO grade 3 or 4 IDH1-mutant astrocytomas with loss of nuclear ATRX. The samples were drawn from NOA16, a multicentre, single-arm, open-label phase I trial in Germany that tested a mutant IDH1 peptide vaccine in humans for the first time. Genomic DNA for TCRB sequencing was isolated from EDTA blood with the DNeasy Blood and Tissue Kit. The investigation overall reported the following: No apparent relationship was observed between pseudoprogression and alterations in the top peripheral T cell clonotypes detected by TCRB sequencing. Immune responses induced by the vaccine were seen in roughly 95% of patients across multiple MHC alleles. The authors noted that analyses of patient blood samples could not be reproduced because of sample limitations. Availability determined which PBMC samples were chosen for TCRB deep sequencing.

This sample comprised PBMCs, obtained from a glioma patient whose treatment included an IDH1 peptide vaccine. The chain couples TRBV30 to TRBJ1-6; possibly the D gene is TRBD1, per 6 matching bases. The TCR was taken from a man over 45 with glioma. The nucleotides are TGTGCCTGGAGTTACGTAGGGGGATCACCCCTCCACTTT. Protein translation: CAWSYVGGSPLHF.